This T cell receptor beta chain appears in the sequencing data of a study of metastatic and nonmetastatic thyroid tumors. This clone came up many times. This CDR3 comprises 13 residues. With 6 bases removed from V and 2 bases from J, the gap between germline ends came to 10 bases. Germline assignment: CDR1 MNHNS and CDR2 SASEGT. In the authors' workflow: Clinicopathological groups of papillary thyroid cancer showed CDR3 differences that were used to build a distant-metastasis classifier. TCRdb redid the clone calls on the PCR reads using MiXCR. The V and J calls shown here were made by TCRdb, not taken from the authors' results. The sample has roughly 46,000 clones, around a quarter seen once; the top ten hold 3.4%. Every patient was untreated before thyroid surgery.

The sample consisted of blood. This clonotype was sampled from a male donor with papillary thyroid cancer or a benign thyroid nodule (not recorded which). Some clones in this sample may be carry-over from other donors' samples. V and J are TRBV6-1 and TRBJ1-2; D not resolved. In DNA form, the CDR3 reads TGTGCCAGCAGGCCCCGAGTAAACTATGGCTACACCTTC. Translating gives CASRPRVNYGYTF.